The entry below describes one T cell receptor (beta chain). The count of this clone is one. Its antigen is currently not known. The sample holds no much larger clone one base away, and base qualities are not on file. The label giving this sample's time point can be read as: baseline before first vaccination. Vaccinee samples were obtained from the UK trials COV001 and COV002, which included a single-blind randomized controlled phase 2/3 trial of AZD1222 (ChAdOx1 nCoV-19) in healthy adults. For TCRbeta chain sequencing, PBMC samples from trial participants were taken at day 0 and at day 28 after the second dose. Counted from cysteine to phenylalanine, this CDR3 has 18 amino acids. Solely the CDR3 DNA is kept, with 54 bases framed from the first base. Compared with germline, V lacks 2 bases and J lacks 7 bases; bases without a gene match: 14. CDR1 and CDR2 are drawn from the germline V gene: LGHNT, FRNRAP.

These data are taken from a study of T cell responses to AZD1222 COVID-19 vaccine (dated by TCRdb to 2020 to 2023). For context, the study as a whole: AZD1222 recipients whose second dose came at about 4 weeks and those whose second dose came at about 12 weeks were combined into one group, since spike-specific TCR depth and breadth did not differ between the two schedules. TCR sequencing covered some 250 trial participants: some 210 given two doses of AZD1222 and 26 given two doses of MenACWY control vaccine. Enrollment into the trials was organized by age into subgroups of 18-55, 56-69 and 70-plus years, and those subgroups contained roughly 140, 27 and 60 TCR-sequenced participants, respectively. On the study overall, not on this receptor specifically: Conclusions about previously exposed vaccinees are limited because only six or seven AZD1222 recipients were SARS-CoV-2 seropositive at baseline. Participants were mostly white British, with more females than males. The authors suggested clonal diversity may have been underestimated. A significant rise in spike-specific TCR breadth and depth was observed after two AZD1222 doses relative to day 0 and relative to MenACWY recipients. Nearly half of unique spike-specific TCRs reportedly recognized epitopes outside regions mutated in the B.1.351 and B.1.1.7 variants. In the small 56-69-year group, the increase in depth fell short of significance, most likely because of low power. The vaccine-associated CD4 TCRs covered the entire spike protein, and the dominant responses fell in regions 160-218 and 743-854. Because no day 14 peak-response samples were available, the repertoires could be characterized only after the peak T cell response.

The CDR3 regions of human TCRbeta chains were analyzed by immunosequencing. Under the source paper's analysis protocol: TCRs in the repertoires were matched against a reference library of SARS-CoV-2-specific TCRs that had been generated with the MIRA antigen-specificity platform. Breadth meant the fraction of unique TCRs that were SARS-CoV-2-associated, whereas depth meant the fraction of total T cells that were SARS-CoV-2-associated. Each spike-specific TCR was assigned to its reactive spike region and to a CD4 or CD8 class using the MIRA data. Log10-transformed breadth and depth values were compared by one-way ANOVA with Sidak's multiple comparisons tests. TCRdb mirrors the immuneACCESS table, restricted to in-frame sequences. Some clones are absent from its copies; in checked studies, under half trace to an unresolved V gene, and the reason for the others is unknown. The DNA gave D and trimming, while V, J and clone size come from that table. This sample comprises around 100,000 clones, roughly nine tenths of them detected only once. The top ten constitute 45% to 55% of the sample.

The sequence derives from an adult in good health. The chain joins TRBV12-5 to TRBJ2-1, with 10 junctional bases fitting TRBD2. The sample in question was peripheral blood, obtained on day 0 of AZD1222 vaccination. The CDR3 in this case is CASGLIRDGSGRGNEQFF. The sequence in DNA is TGTGCTAGTGGTTTGATCCGGGACGGGAGCGGGAGGGGGAATGAGCAGTTCTTC.